This T cell receptor beta chain emerged from a study of T cell responses to AZD1222 COVID-19 vaccine. Study-wide background: Second doses were pooled across both intervals (about 4 or about 12 weeks). Study-wide findings and caveats: Two AZD1222 doses significantly raised spike-specific TCR breadth and depth over controls. Spike was spanned by vaccine-associated CD4 TCRs, which were dominant at 160-218 and 743-854. Unmutated variant regions are reportedly targeted by nearly half of spike-specific TCRs.

Regarding this clone: Its antigen remains unknown.

Libraries were prepared by immunoSEQ multiplex PCR; TCRdb keeps only in-frame clonotypes and omits some of them. The table lists around 190,000 clones, just over 85% of them singletons. This CDR3 has 15 residues. The ends lost 2 bases at V and 5 bases at J; junction bases unmatched: 1. CDR1 is LNHDA, CDR2 SQIVND, per germline (reference sequence). The starting material was peripheral blood, obtained on day 0 of AZD1222 vaccination. This sequence joins TRBV19 and TRBJ2-1; 12 positions agree with TRBD2. The TCR originated in an adult in good health. The chain's CDR3 is CASSITSGGHNEQFF. CDR3 coding DNA: TGTGCCAGTAGTATAACTAGCGGGGGGCACAATGAGCAGTTCTTC.